This T cell receptor beta chain came from a study of cytomegalovirus exposure and HLA in healthy donors. As to this clone: Its antigen is unidentified.

Study-wide results and caveats: It was only CMV serostatus that was available as immune exposure information. Over 150 TCR beta chains were listed as cytomegalovirus-associated. Highly shared sequence variants in one cluster were likely a sequencing artifact. For presence/absence analyses, sequencing depth was assumed to be roughly uniform across donors.

The PCR used 60 Vbeta and 13 Jbeta primers. Clones were read by immunoSEQ multiplex PCR, and TCRdb kept only the in-frame ones, dropping some. This sample yields 150,000 or so clones, of which 68% are seen a single time; over 9.5% belongs to the top ten. Sequenced: PBMCs. The sequence was collected from a young man in good health and CMV-seropositive.

The chain's CDR3 is CASSDSASGVYEQYF. For the CDR3, the DNA is TGTGCCAGCAGTGACTCCGCTAGCGGAGTTTACGAGCAGTACTTC. This chain connects TRBV6-4 to TRBJ2-7; 7 nucleotides match TRBD2. The CDR3 sequence is 15 residues long. Trimming took 0 bases from V and 4 from J; bases not matched to a gene: 6. Germline V gene sequence: CDR1 MRHNA, CDR2 SNTAGT.